This TCR beta chain originates from a study of regulatory T cells in long-lasting Graves disease. This sample's time point: persistent/refractory GD, antithyroid drugs over 5 years with positive TRAb. Isolated PBMC RNA provided the starting material for the TCR library. On this clonotype: Antigen: not known.

Study-wide results and caveats: Graves' patients with persistent disease showed TCR diversity lower than patients newly diagnosed.

According to the study, TCR beta libraries were built with iRepertoire HTBI primers and CDR3-region Arm-PCR. Using its own MiXCR run on the multiplex PCR reads, TCRdb lists one record per CDR3 protein. The repertoire holds around 340,000 distinct CDR3 sequences, with roughly 21% as singletons. Trimming cost V 0 bases and J 1 base, with 17 bases left between them. CDR1 is SGHDN and CDR2 is FVKESK in the germline V gene. CDR3 length: 18 amino acids. The sample consisted of peripheral blood mononuclear cells (PBMCs), taken when the disease was refractory, from a patient treated with antithyroid drugs. The TCR comes from a female donor with Graves disease. The chain uses TRBV14 and TRBJ2-3; perhaps TRBD2 as D (5 bases). CDR3 bases: TGTGCCAGCAGCCAAGACCGAGGACTCTCTCTTCGCACAGATACGCAGTATTTT. It yields the protein CASSQDRGLSLRTDTQYF.